These T cell receptor beta chains were read from a single sample in a study of T-cell reconstitution after alpha-beta-depleted transplantation in children. In TCRdb, the PCR reads were re-called with MiXCR into one record per CDR3 protein. The sample records fewer than 350,000 distinct CDR3 sequences, approximately 7.3% being singletons. Here the sequenced sample was peripheral blood, taken 360 days after TCRalphabeta/CD19-depleted stem cell transplant. Receptors originate from a female patient between 2 and 15 years old who had a stem cell transplant for Fanconi anemia, so the T cells may come from the graft donor. CDR3s include the opening cysteine and the closing phenylalanine or tryptophan. A D gene is named only where the DNA matches it firmly. Expanded clones are given a class, and other clones once, few, many or no size at all.

J gene,D gene,clone size,V gene,CDR3 DNA,CDR3 protein
TRBJ2-4,NA,NA,TRBV19,TGTGCCAGTAGTGTATACTTAGCCAAAAACATTCAGTACTTC,CASSVYLAKNIQYF
TRBJ1-4,NA,few,TRBV3-1,TGTGCCAGCAGCCCCTTCCAGGGCGAGAATGAAAAACTGTTTTTT,CASSPFQGENEKLFF
TRBJ2-5,NA,many,TRBV11-2,TGTGCCAGCAGCTTAGTAGACTATACCCAGTACTTC,CASSLVDYTQYF
TRBJ2-3,NA,many,TRBV18,TGTGCCAGCGCCCGTTCTCGGGGCACAGATACGCAGTATTTT,CASARSRGTDTQYF
TRBJ1-1,NA,few,TRBV20-1,TGCAGTGCTATAACCCCCCCGGGGAACACTGAAGCTTTCTTT,CSAITPPGNTEAFF
TRBJ1-1,TRBD1,many,TRBV12-3/TRBV12-4,TGTGCCAGCGGAAGGACAGGGAGGACTGAAGCTTTCTTT,CASGRTGRTEAFF
TRBJ2-7,NA,NA,TRBV4-2,TGTGCCAGCAGCCAAGGACAGAGAGCCTACGAGCAGTACTTC,CASSQGQRAYEQYF
TRBJ2-3,TRBD2,many,TRBV7-2,TGTGCCAGCAGCTTGCCGGGACTAGCGGGAGGGCCAAGCACAGATACGCAGTATTTT,CASSLPGLAGGPSTDTQYF
TRBJ2-2,TRBD1,many,TRBV5-6,TGTGCCAGCAGCTATACCCCACAGGGGTCCGGGGAGCTGTTTTTT,CASSYTPQGSGELFF
TRBJ2-3,TRBD2,NA,TRBV11-2,TGTGCCAGCAGCTTAGTGGGGGGGAAGGGGAGCACAGATACGCAGTATTTT,CASSLVGGKGSTDTQYF
TRBJ2-7,NA,NA,TRBV7-8,TGTGCCAGCAGCTTAGACGACCCCCTAACCTCCTACGAGCAGTACTTC,CASSLDDPLTSYEQYF
TRBJ2-2,TRBD1,many,TRBV12-3/TRBV12-4,TGTGCCAGCAGTTTCACAGGGGCGGGCACCGGGGAGCTGTTTTTT,CASSFTGAGTGELFF
TRBJ2-7,NA,NA,TRBV10-3,TGTGCCATCAGTGATCCCGACAGGAGAACCTACGAGCAGTACTTC,CAISDPDRRTYEQYF